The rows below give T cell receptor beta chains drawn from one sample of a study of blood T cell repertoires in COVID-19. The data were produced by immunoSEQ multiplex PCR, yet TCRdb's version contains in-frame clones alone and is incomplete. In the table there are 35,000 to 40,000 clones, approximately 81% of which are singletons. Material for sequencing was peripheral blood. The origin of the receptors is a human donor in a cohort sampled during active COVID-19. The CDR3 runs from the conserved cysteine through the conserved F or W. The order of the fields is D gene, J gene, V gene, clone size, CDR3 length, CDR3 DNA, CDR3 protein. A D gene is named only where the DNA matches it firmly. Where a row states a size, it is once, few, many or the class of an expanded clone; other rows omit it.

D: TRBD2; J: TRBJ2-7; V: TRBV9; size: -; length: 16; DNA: TGTGCCAGCAGCCCCCTAGGACTAGCGGGGGCCAGCGAGCAGTACTTC; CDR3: CASSPLGLAGASEQYF
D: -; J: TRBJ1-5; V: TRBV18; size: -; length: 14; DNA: TGTGCCAGCTCACCATGGAGCAACAATCAGCCCCAGCATTTT; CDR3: CASSPWSNNQPQHF
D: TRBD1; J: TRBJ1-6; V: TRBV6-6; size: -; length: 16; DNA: TGTGCCAGCAGTCCAAACCAGGGGGCACGGAATTCACCCCTCCACTTT; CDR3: CASSPNQGARNSPLHF
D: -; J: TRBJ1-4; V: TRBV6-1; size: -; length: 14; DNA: TGTGCCAGCAGTGAACTACGGAGTAATGAAAAACTGTTTTTT; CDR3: CASSELRSNEKLFF
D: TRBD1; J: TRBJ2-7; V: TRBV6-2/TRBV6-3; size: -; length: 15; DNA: TGTGCCAGCAGTTACCGGGGGGACAGGGGATTCGAGCAGTACTTC; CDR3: CASSYRGDRGFEQYF
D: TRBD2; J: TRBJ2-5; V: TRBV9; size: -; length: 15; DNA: TGTGCCAGCAGCGGCAGCGGGGGGGCCTCAGAGACCCAGTACTTC; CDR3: CASSGSGGASETQYF
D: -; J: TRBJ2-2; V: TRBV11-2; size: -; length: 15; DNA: TGTGCCAGCAGCCCAGAGGGCCTCGCCCCCGGGGAGCTGTTTTTT; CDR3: CASSPEGLAPGELFF
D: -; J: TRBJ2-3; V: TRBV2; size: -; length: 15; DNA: TGTGCCAGCAGTGAAGGGCGACTCAGTGCAGATACGCAGTATTTT; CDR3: CASSEGRLSADTQYF
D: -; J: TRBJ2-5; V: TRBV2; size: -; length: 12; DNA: TGTGCCAGCAGTTTTAGCGTAGAGACCCAGTACTTC; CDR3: CASSFSVETQYF
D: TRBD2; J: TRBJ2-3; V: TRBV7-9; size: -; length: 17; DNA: TGTGCCAGCAGCGGGGCCGGACTAGCGGGGGGCACAGATACGCAGTATTTT; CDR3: CASSGAGLAGGTDTQYF
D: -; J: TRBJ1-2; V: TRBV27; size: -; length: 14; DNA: TGTGCCAGCAGTCCCCTCGGTCCCCTATATGGCTACACCTTC; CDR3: CASSPLGPLYGYTF
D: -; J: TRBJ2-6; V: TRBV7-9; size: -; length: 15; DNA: TGTGCCAGCAGCCCAGGGGGAGGAGGGGCCAACGTCCTGACTTTC; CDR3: CASSPGGGGANVLTF
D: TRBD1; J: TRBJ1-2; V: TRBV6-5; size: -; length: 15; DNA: TGTGCCAGCAGGACCTCCGGGACAGGTTTCTATGGCTACACCTTC; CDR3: CASRTSGTGFYGYTF
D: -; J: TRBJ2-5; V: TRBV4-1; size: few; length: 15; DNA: TGCGCCAGCAGCCAAGAAACAGGGCGACAAGAGACCCAGTACTTC; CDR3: CASSQETGRQETQYF
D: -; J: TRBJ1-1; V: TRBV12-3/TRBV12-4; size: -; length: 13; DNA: TGTGCCAGCAGCTCACAGGGAGACACTGAAGCTTTCTTT; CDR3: CASSSQGDTEAFF
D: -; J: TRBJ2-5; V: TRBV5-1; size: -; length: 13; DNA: TGCGCCAGCAGCTTGGCTACTGTTGAGACCCAGTACTTC; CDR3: CASSLATVETQYF
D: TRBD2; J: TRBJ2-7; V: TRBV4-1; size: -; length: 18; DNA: TGCGCCAGCAGCCGCCAACTAGCGGGGGGCCTATTTTCCTACGAGCAGTACTTC; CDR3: CASSRQLAGGLFSYEQYF
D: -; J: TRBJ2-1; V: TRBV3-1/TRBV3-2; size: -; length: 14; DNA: TGTGCCAGCAGCCAAGGCGGGGGCGCCCCCGAACAGTTCTTC; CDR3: CASSQGGGAPEQFF
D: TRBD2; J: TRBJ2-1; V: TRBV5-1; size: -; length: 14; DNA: TGCGCCAGCAGCAGGAGCAGCGGGGGGGATGAGCAGTTCTTC; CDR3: CASSRSSGGDEQFF
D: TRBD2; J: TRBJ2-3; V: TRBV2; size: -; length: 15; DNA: TGTGCCAGCAGGATTGGCCTAGCGGGAGCAGATACGCAGTATTTT; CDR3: CASRIGLAGADTQYF
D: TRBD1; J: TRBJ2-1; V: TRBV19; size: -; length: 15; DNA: TGTGCCAGTAGATCACCGGGACAGGGGGGCAATGAGCAGTTCTTC; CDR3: CASRSPGQGGNEQFF
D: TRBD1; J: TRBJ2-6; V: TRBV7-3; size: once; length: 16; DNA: TGTGCCAGCAGCTTAGGGGACAGGGCTGGGGCCAACGTCCTGACTTTC; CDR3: CASSLGDRAGANVLTF
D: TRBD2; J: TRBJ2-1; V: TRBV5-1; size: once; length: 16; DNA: TGCGCCAGCAGCTTGGAGGGTAGCGGGGGTCACAATGAGCAGTTCTTC; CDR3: CASSLEGSGGHNEQFF
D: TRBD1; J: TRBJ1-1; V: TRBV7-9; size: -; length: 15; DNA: TGTGCCAGCAGCTTCGACAGGGCCCCAAATACTGAAGCTTTCTTT; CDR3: CASSFDRAPNTEAFF
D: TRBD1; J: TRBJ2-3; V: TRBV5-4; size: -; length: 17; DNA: TGTGCCAGCAGCTTGTCCCCGGGACAGGCTCTCGCAGATACGCAGTATTTT; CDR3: CASSLSPGQALADTQYF
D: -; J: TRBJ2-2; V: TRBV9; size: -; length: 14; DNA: TGTGCCAGCAGCGTAGGTGGGCTCACCGGGGAGCTGTTTTTT; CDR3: CASSVGGLTGELFF
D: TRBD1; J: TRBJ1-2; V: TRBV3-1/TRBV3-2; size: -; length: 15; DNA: TGTGCCAGCAGCCGCCGGACAGGGGGCATGTCCGACTACACCTTC; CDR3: CASSRRTGGMSDYTF
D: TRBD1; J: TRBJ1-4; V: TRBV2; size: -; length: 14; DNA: TGTGCCAGCATCGGGAACAGGGGAGATGGAAAACTGTTTTTT; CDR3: CASIGNRGDGKLFF
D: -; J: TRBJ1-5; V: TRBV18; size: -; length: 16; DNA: TGTGCCAGCTCACTGGGCGGGGCATATAGCAATCAGCCCCAGCATTTT; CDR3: CASSLGGAYSNQPQHF
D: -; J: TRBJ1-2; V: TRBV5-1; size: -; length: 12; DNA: TGCGCCAGCAGCTTAACGGGGTATGGCTACACCTTC; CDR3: CASSLTGYGYTF
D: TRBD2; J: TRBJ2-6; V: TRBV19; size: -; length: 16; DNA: TGTGCCAGTACCCATGGGGGGGAGCCTGGGGCCAACGTCCTGACTTTC; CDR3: CASTHGGEPGANVLTF
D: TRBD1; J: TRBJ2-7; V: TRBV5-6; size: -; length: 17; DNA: TGTGCCAGCAGCTTCGGTCCCCTGGGACAGGGGTCGGACGAGCAGTACTTC; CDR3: CASSFGPLGQGSDEQYF
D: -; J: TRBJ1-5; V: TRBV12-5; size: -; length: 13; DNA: TGTGCTAGTGGTTTTCCAGGCTATCAGCCCCAGCATTTT; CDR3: CASGFPGYQPQHF
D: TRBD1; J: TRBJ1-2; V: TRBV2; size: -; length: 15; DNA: TGTGCCAGCAGTGAATTTGGGACAGGGGACTATGGCTACACCTTC; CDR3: CASSEFGTGDYGYTF
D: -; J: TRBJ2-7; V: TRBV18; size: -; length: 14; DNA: TGTGCCAGCTCACCACCAGGGGGTAACTACGAGCAGTACTTC; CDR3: CASSPPGGNYEQYF
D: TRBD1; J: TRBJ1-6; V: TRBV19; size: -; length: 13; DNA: TGTGCCGCTAAAGGACAGGGGAATTCACCCCTCCACTTT; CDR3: CAAKGQGNSPLHF
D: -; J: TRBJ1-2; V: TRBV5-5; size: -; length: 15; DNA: TGTGCCAGCACGACCTTGTACAGGGAGAACTATGGCTACACCTTC; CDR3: CASTTLYRENYGYTF
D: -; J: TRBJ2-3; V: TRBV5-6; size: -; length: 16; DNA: TGTGCCAGCAGCTTGCAGGGCCAGACCACCCCGGGTACGCAGTATTTT; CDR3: CASSLQGQTTPGTQYF